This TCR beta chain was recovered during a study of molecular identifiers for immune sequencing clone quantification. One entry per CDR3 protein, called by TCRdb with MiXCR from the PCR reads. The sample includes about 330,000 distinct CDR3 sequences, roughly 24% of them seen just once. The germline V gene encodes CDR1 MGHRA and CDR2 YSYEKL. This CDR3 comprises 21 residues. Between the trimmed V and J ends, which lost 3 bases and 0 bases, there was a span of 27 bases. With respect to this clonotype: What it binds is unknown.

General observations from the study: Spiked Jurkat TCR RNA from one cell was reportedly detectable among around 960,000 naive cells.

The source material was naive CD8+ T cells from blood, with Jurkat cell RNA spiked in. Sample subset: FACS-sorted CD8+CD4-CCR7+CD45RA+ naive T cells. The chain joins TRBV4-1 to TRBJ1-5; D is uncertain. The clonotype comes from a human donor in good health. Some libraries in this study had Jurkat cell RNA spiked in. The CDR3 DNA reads TGCGCCAGCAGCCACAAGATTTTAGGAGTCAGTATGGAAGATAGCAATCAGCCCCAGCATTTT. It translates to CASSHKILGVSMEDSNQPQHF.